This T cell receptor (beta chain) originates from a study of tumour-infiltrating T cells in Burkitt lymphoma. Study information: Repertoire clonality predicted overall and progression-free survival.

The V and J ends lost 3 bases and 4 bases respectively, with 6 bases between them. From germline, CDR1 is GTSNPN and CDR2 SVGIG (reference sequence). CDR3 length equals 11 residues. Libraries were prepared by immunoSEQ multiplex PCR; TCRdb keeps only in-frame clonotypes and omits some of them. The table records 14,000 or so clones, around 30% of them present only once. The specimen sequenced was tumor tissue. This TCR was sampled from a human donor with diffuse large B-cell lymphoma. The J gene is TRBJ1-2, the V gene TRBV30; D gene unclear. CDR3 sequence reads: CAWSTLYGYTF. In DNA form, the CDR3 reads TGTGCCTGGAGCACCCTCTATGGCTACACCTTC.